The clone carrying this T cell receptor beta chain occurred once. The antigen remains unidentified. The CDR3 is made up of 14 amino acids. V was trimmed by 4 bases and J by 3 bases, leaving 12 bases between them. Germline CDR1 is SGHRS and CDR2 is YFSETQ. The sample comes from a study of cytomegalovirus exposure and HLA in healthy donors. Broader study findings: Among CMV-associated TCR beta chains, most appeared HLA-restricted in a later analysis.

The PCR had 60 Vbeta and 13 Jbeta primers. In the original analysis: In a later analysis, around 12 million of approximately 86 million unique beta chains occurred in at least two donors. Sequencing used immunoSEQ multiplex PCR; TCRdb keeps in-frame clones, though not all of them. The V and J calls and clone size come from that table; D and trimming were worked out from the DNA. The sample holds about 120,000 clones; roughly 78% are singletons and the top ten take approximately 6%. J is TRBJ2-3 and V is TRBV5-1, with D hard to call. This TCR was recovered from a woman in her forties in good health and CMV-seronegative. Source material: PBMCs. The CDR3, as DNA: TGCGCCAGCAGCCCCAGTTCTGGTACAGATACGCAGTATTTT. As protein: CASSPSSGTDTQYF.